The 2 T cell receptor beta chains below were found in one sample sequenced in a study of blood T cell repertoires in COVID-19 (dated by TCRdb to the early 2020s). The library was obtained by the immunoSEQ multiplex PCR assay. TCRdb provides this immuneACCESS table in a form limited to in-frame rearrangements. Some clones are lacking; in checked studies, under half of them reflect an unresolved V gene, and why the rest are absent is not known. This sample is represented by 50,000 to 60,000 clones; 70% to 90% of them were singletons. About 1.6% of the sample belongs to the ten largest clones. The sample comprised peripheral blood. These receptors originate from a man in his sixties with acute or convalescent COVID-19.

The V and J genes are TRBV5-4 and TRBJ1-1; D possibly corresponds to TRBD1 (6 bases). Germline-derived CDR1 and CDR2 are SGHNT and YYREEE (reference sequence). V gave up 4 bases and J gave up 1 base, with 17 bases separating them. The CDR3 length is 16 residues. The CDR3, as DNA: TGTGCCAGCAGCCGGTATAAAGGGGGTACGAACACTGAAGCTTTCTTT. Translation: CASSRYKGGTNTEAFF.

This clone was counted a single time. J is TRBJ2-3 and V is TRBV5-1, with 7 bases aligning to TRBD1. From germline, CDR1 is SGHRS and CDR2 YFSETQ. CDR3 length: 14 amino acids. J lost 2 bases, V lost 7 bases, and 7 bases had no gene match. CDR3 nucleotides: TGCGCCAGCTACCCAGGGGGTTCCACAGATACGCAGTATTTT. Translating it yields CASYPGGSTDTQYF. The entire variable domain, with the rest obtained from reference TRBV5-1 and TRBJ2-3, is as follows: KAGVTQTPRYLIKTRGQQVTLSCSPISGHRSVSWYQQTPGQGLQFLFEYFSETQRNKGNFPGRFSGRQFSNSRSEMNVSTLELGDSALYLCASYPGGSTDTQYFGPGTRLTVL.